This TCR beta chain was captured by sequencing in a study of preoperative IRX-2 immunotherapy in early breast cancer. Clones were read by immunoSEQ multiplex PCR, and TCRdb kept only the in-frame ones, dropping some. The repertoire holds fewer than 35,000 clones, with about nine tenths as singletons. Treatment indicated: preoperative locoregional IRX-2 cytokine immunotherapy. This phase Ib study tested locoregional IRX-2 cytokine immunotherapy given before surgery. Trimming cost V 5 bases and J 0 bases, with 12 bases left between them. The CDR3 extends over 15 amino acids. Germline V CDR1 and CDR2: SGHNT, YENEEA.

The TCR was taken from a human donor with breast cancer. The chain couples TRBV11-3 to TRBJ2-3; possible D gene TRBD1, 6 bases. Material: tumor tissue, obtained after IRX-2 immunotherapy. The chain's CDR3 is CASSRGGASTDTQYF. In DNA form, the CDR3 reads TGTGCCAGCAGCCGAGGGGGAGCAAGCACAGATACGCAGTATTTT.